The 27 T cell receptor beta chains below were found in one sample sequenced in a study of T cell responses to AZD1222 COVID-19 vaccine. Sequenced by immunoSEQ multiplex PCR; TCRdb stores in-frame clones only, minus some. The sample shows 150,000 or so clones, around 91% of them seen only once. Source: peripheral blood, taken 28 days after the second AZD1222 dose. The receptors come from an adult who received the AZD1222 COVID-19 vaccine.

The chain couples TRBV6-5 to TRBJ2-7; 8 nucleotides match TRBD1. Germline CDR1 is MNHEY and CDR2 is SVGAGI. CDR3 size: 15 residues. Trimming at V came to 6 bases and at J to 5 bases, leaving 12 bases not matched to a gene. CDR3 in amino acids: CASSLPGQVKDEQYF. As DNA, the CDR3 is TGTGCCAGCAGCCTTCCGGGACAGGTGAAGGACGAGCAGTACTTC.

The chain combines TRBV6-1 with TRBJ1-4; TRBD1 aligns across 8 bases. CDR3 length equals 15 residues. CDR1 and CDR2 (germline): MNHNS, SASEGT. V gave up 3 bases and J gave up 4 bases; unmatched junction bases: 4. CDR3 protein: CASSDPGGGNEKLFF. CDR3 nucleotides: TGTGCCAGCAGTGACCCAGGGGGCGGTAATGAAAAACTGTTTTTT.

This clone was seen more than once but under ten times. V usage is TRBV7-9 and J usage is TRBJ1-6, with 10 bases matching TRBD1. V trimming: 3 bases; J trimming: 8 bases; junction bases outside the gene matches: 4. Germline V CDR1 and CDR2: SEHNR, FQNEAQ (reference sequence). This CDR3 region has 15 residues. CDR3: CASSLGGQGHSPLHF. CDR3 nucleotides: TGTGCCAGCAGCTTGGGGGGACAGGGGCATTCACCCCTCCACTTT.

The chain employs TRBV6-5 and TRBJ1-2, with 8 bases aligning to TRBD1. The CDR3 loop spans 15 amino acids. The V segment lost 6 bases and the J segment 5 bases; nucleotides outside the gene matches: 11. Germline-derived CDR1 and CDR2 are MNHEY and SVGAGI. The CDR3 nucleotides are TGTGCCAGCAGCCGTAACTTGGGACAGGCATATGGCTACACCTTC. It codes for CASSRNLGQAYGYTF.

This sequence joins TRBV5-1 and TRBJ1-6; D possibly corresponds to TRBD1 (5 bases). The V and J ends lost 0 bases and 0 bases respectively, with 13 bases between them. This CDR3 has 18 amino acids. Germline CDR1 reads SGHRS; CDR2 reads YFSETQ. CDR3 DNA sequence: TGCGCCAGCAGCTTGGCTACAGGATTAAGCTCCTATAATTCACCCCTCCACTTT. This codes for CASSLATGLSSYNSPLHF.

The V call is TRBV5-8, the J call TRBJ2-3, with D possibly being TRBD1 or TRBD2 (6 bases each). The CDR3 has 14 residues. CDR1 and CDR2 (germline): SGHTS, YDEGEE. The V end lost 1 base, the J end lost 3 bases, and 9 bases lay between the germline ends. CDR3 amino acids: CASSLRGLTDTQYF. CDR3 bases: TGTGCCAGCAGCTTGCGGGGGCTAACAGATACGCAGTATTTT.

This clone was picked up one time. The chain links TRBV28 to TRBJ2-7, with 11 bases fitting TRBD2. Unmatched junction bases numbered 6, after V lost 3 bases and J lost 5 bases. The germline gives CDR1 MDHEN, CDR2 SYDVKM. This CDR3 contains 15 residues. CDR3 sequence (DNA): TGTGCCAGCAGTTTGAGGCTAGCGGGAGGTGACGAGCAGTACTTC. As protein: CASSLRLAGGDEQYF.

V gene TRBV19 combines with J gene TRBJ1-1, with D hard to call. Germline lookup yields CDR1 LNHDA and CDR2 SQIVND (reference sequence). The CDR3 runs to 15 residues. The V end lost 3 bases, the J end lost 0 bases, and 11 bases lay between the germline ends. CDR3 protein: CASSIRPDLNTEAFF. In DNA form, the CDR3 reads TGTGCCAGTAGTATTCGGCCGGACCTGAACACTGAAGCTTTCTTT.

The chain links TRBV7-6 to TRBJ2-1, with 8 nucleotides matching TRBD2. Germline CDR1 SGHVS, CDR2 FNYEAQ. The CDR3 is made up of 18 amino acids. V trimming: 1 base; J trimming: 5 bases; junction bases outside the gene matches: 13. The CDR3 spells CASSLVSGGASGNNEQFF. DNA for the CDR3: TGTGCCAGCAGCTTAGTATCGGGGGGGGCTAGCGGAAACAATGAGCAGTTCTTC.

This clone was detected once. The chain employs TRBV6-5 and TRBJ1-2, with 7 nucleotides matching TRBD1. From germline, CDR1 is MNHEY and CDR2 SVGAGI. The CDR3 runs to 16 residues. Losses at the gene ends were 0 bases for V and 0 bases for J; bases not matched to a gene: 4. The CDR3 protein is CASSYSRDRANYGYTF. CDR3 bases: TGTGCCAGCAGTTACTCGAGGGACAGAGCTAACTATGGCTACACCTTC.

The chain links TRBV20-1 to TRBJ1-2, with 7 nucleotides matching TRBD1. Germline assignment: CDR1 DFQATT and CDR2 SNEGSKA (reference sequence). V gave up 8 bases and J gave up 7 bases; unmatched junction bases: 4. The CDR3 extends over 10 amino acids. CDR3 sequence: CSCGQAGYTF. The CDR3 coding sequence is TGCAGTTGCGGACAGGCTGGCTACACCTTC.

The chain combines TRBV7-8 with TRBJ2-3; no firm D call. The CDR3 has 12 residues. The V and J ends lost 5 bases and 10 bases respectively, with 13 bases between them. CDR1 and CDR2 from the germline V gene are SGHVS and FQNEAQ. The CDR3 loop reads CASSPQSRAQYF. The CDR3 DNA follows: TGTGCCAGCAGCCCCCAAAGTCGTGCGCAGTATTTT.

The rearrangement uses TRBV7-2 and TRBJ1-1; D is perhaps TRBD1 (5 bases). The CDR3 is made up of 16 amino acids. Germline V gene lookup returns CDR1 SGHTA and CDR2 FQGNSA. V was pared by 2 bases and J by 0 bases, with 13 bases between. The CDR3 spells CASSLRQGPMNTEAFF. Here the CDR3 DNA reads TGTGCCAGCAGCTTACGGCAGGGACCTATGAACACTGAAGCTTTCTTT. The full variable domain, its missing parts supplied by reference TRBV7-2 and TRBJ1-1, is GAGVSQSPSNKVTEKGKDVELRCDPISGHTALYWYRQSLGQGLEFLIYFQGNSAPDKSGLPSDRFSAERTGGSVSTLTIQRTQQEDSAVYLCASSLRQGPMNTEAFFGQGTRLTVV.

The chain uses TRBV7-2 and TRBJ2-7; 7 positions match TRBD1. This CDR3 spans 14 amino acids. J was trimmed by 3 bases and V by 8 bases; bases with no gene match: 10. The germline gives CDR1 SGHTA, CDR2 FQGNSA. CDR3 bases: TGTGCCAGCCGAGACACAGGGGTGGGCTACGAGCAGTACTTC. Translation gives CASRDTGVGYEQYF.

This chain connects TRBV24-1 to TRBJ1-3, with D maybe TRBD1 (5 bases). The CDR3 contains 15 residues. Germline V gene data show CDR1 as KGHDR and CDR2 as SFDVKD. Trimming removed 3 bases at V and 0 bases at J, with 8 bases between. As DNA, the CDR3 is TGTGCCACCAGTGATCCAGACAGCTCTGGAAACACCATATATTTT. It specifies CATSDPDSSGNTIYF.

The genes are TRBV5-1 and TRBJ2-7; 8 positions agree with TRBD2. The CDR3 has 17 residues. J gave up 5 bases and V 0 bases, and 13 bases lay outside the gene matches. The V gene's germline CDR1 is SGHRS and CDR2 YFSETQ. Written as DNA, the CDR3 is TGCGCCAGCAGCTTGGTGCCCCAACCCGGGACTAGTGACGAGCAGTACTTC. Translation: CASSLVPQPGTSDEQYF.

The J gene is TRBJ1-3, the V gene TRBV6-5; no firm D call. Germline CDR1 and CDR2: MNHEY and SVGAGI. The CDR3 length is 14 residues. V was cut by 4 bases and J by 0 bases, with 7 bases left in between. CDR3: CASSSDNSGNTIYF. The CDR3 DNA follows: TGTGCCAGCAGTTCCGATAACTCTGGAAACACCATATATTTT.

This clone was counted once. The genes are TRBV7-9 and TRBJ2-7; 7 bases match TRBD1. V trimming: 2 bases; J trimming: 2 bases; junction bases outside the gene matches: 6. CDR1 is SEHNR, CDR2 FQNEAQ, per germline (reference sequence). The CDR3 totals 15 residues. The CDR3 coding sequence is TGTGCCAGCAGCTTACGAGACAGGGTTACCTACGAGCAGTACTTC. Translation: CASSLRDRVTYEQYF. Full variable domain (remainder filled in from reference TRBV7-9 and TRBJ2-7): DTGVSQNPRHKITKRGQNVTFRCDPISEHNRLYWYRQTLGQGPEFLTYFQNEAQLEKSRLLSDRFSAERPKGSFSTLEIQRTEQGDSAMYLCASSLRDRVTYEQYFGPGTRLTVT.

The chain recombines TRBV6-2 or TRBV6-3 with TRBJ2-5; 7 bases are a match to TRBD2. CDR1 MNHEY and CDR2 SVGEGT come from the germline V gene. The CDR3 length is 15 residues. The V gene end was trimmed by 2 bases and the J gene end by 5 bases; junction bases not matched to a gene: 8. In nucleotides, the CDR3 is TGTGCCAGCAGTTACCGGGGCGGGAGAAGGGAGACCCAGTACTTC. Translation gives CASSYRGGRRETQYF.

The chain recombines TRBV7-2 with TRBJ2-7; TRBD2 matches at 11 bases. This CDR3 has 15 amino acids. J gave up 6 bases and V 1 base, and 5 bases lay outside the gene matches. The germline gives CDR1 SGHTA, CDR2 FQGNSA. Here the CDR3 DNA reads TGTGCCAGCAGCTTAGGACTAGCGGGAAGAGGCGAGCAGTACTTC. It is translated as CASSLGLAGRGEQYF.

The V gene is TRBV30, the J gene TRBJ1-4; no definite D call. Germline CDR1 is GTSNPN and CDR2 is SVGIG (reference sequence). Deletions cut 5 bases from V and 0 bases from J, with 4 bases between. The CDR3 length is 12 residues. The CDR3 here is CAWGATNEKLFF. The CDR3 DNA sequence: TGTGCCTGGGGGGCAACTAATGAAAAACTGTTTTTT.

The rearrangement joins TRBV20-1 to TRBJ2-7, with 10 bases that match TRBD2. Germline V lookup: CDR1 DFQATT, CDR2 SNEGSKA (reference sequence). J gave up 4 bases and V 3 bases, and 9 bases lay outside the gene matches. This CDR3 is built from 15 residues. CDR3 sequence: CSASGLAARQYEQYF. CDR3 in DNA: TGCAGTGCTAGTGGACTAGCGGCCCGGCAGTACGAGCAGTACTTC.

The chain couples TRBV7-6 to TRBJ2-1; 11 bases agree with TRBD2. CDR3 size: 18 residues. CDR1 and CDR2 (germline): SGHVS, FNYEAQ. The V gene end was trimmed by 2 bases and the J gene end by 0 bases; junction bases not matched to a gene: 6. This CDR3 reads CASSLNPSGGISYNEQFF. In DNA form, the CDR3 reads TGTGCCAGCAGCTTAAATCCTAGCGGGGGGATCTCCTACAATGAGCAGTTCTTC. Using reference TRBV7-6 and TRBJ2-1 for the parts outside the CDR3, the full variable domain is GAGVSQSPRYKVTKRGQDVALRCDPISGHVSLYWYRQALGQGPEFLTYFNYEAQQDKSGLPNDRFSAERPEGSISTLTIQRTEQRDSAMYRCASSLNPSGGISYNEQFFGPGTRLTVL.

The chain has TRBV7-9 and TRBJ2-5; D unclear. Trimming pared 3 bases from V and 2 bases from J, leaving 13 bases between. Germline CDR1 SEHNR, CDR2 FQNEAQ (reference sequence). The CDR3 has 15 residues. The CDR3 here is CASSLGSSGQETQYF. The CDR3 nucleotides are TGTGCCAGCAGCTTGGGGTCCTCTGGTCAAGAGACCCAGTACTTC.

This clone was detected only once. The CDR3 here is CASSDSYGYTF. For the CDR3, the DNA is TGTGCCAGCAGTGACAGCTATGGCTACACCTTC. The chain carries TRBV6-4 and TRBJ1-2; D gene unclear. V lost 2 bases to trimming and J lost 4 bases, with 2 bases between them. This CDR3 is built from 11 residues. Germline V CDR1 and CDR2: MRHNA, SNTAGT.

This rearrangement joins TRBV18 to TRBJ2-4, with 9 bases that match TRBD1. This CDR3 has 14 residues. The junction had 4 bases not matched to a gene; V was cut back by 0 bases and J by 10 bases. Germline lookup yields CDR1 KGHSH and CDR2 LQKENI. For the CDR3, the DNA is TGTGCCAGCTCACCACCTGGCGACAGGGGGATTCAGTACTTC. Translating gives CASSPPGDRGIQYF.

The chain is built from TRBV4-1 and TRBJ2-7; no definite D call. Germline assignment: CDR1 MGHRA and CDR2 YSYEKL. V was cut by 0 bases and J by 2 bases, with 11 bases left in between. CDR3 length: 15 residues. Here the CDR3 reads CASSQDRLGTYEQYF. Here the CDR3 DNA reads TGCGCCAGCAGCCAAGATCGCCTTGGGACCTACGAGCAGTACTTC.